This T cell receptor (beta chain) was sequenced during a study of human T cells and chemical hapten exposure. Study information: Per-sample TCR yields varied mainly from small pooled library volume differences. Study conclusions and caveats: Significantly more large CDR3 similarity clusters arose among expanded TCRs than among controls.

CDR1 SQVTM and CDR2 ANQGSEA come from the germline V gene. V lost 3 bases, J lost 3 bases, and 6 bases lay in between. There are 11 residues in the CDR3. This clonotype was counted a few times. Antigen unknown. Each CDR3 protein is one row after TCRdb ran MiXCR on the RACE reads. The sample includes 69,000 or so distinct CDR3 sequences, 10% to 13% seen only once; the top ten take around 6.8%. Time point given: patch test 2, 6 weeks after DPC sensitization. This sample's treatment: therapeutic diphenylcyclopropenone sensitization with weekly scalp DPC. The genes are TRBV29-1 and TRBJ2-7, with unresolved D. The TCR was taken from a woman aged 45-59 years with alopecia areata. Some clones in this sample may be carry-over from other donors' samples. The source was whole blood, collected in connection with sensitization to the hapten diphenylcyclopropenone (DPC). CDR3 loop: CSVEYNYEQYF. The DNA for the CDR3 is TGCAGCGTTGAGTACAACTACGAGCAGTACTTC.